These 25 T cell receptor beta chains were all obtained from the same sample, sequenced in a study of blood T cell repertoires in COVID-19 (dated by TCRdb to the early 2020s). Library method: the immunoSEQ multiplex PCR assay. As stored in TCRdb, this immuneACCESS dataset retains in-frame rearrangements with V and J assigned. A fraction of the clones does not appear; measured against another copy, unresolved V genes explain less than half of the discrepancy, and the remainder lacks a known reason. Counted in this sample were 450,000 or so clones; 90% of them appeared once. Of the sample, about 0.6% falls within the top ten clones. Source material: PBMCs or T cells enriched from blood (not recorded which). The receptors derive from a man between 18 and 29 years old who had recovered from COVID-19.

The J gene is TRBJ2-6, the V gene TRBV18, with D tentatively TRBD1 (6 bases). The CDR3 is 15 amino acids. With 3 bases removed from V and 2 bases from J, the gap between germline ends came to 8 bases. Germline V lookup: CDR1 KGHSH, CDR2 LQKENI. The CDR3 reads CASSPDSAGANVLTF. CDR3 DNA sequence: TGTGCCAGCTCACCGGACAGCGCTGGGGCCAACGTCCTGACTTTC.

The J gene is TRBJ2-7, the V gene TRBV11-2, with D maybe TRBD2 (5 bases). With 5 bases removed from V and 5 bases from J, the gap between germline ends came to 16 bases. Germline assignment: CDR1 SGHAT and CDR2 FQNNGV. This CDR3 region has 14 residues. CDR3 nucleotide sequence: TGTGCCAGCAGCCAGACTTCCTTCGGGAACGAGCAGTACTTC. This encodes CASSQTSFGNEQYF.

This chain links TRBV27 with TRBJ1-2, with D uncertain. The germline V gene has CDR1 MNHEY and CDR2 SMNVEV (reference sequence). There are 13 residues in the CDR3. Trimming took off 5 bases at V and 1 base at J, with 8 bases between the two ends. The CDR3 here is CASSPDNNYGYTF. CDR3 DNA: TGTGCCAGCAGTCCCGACAATAACTATGGCTACACCTTC.

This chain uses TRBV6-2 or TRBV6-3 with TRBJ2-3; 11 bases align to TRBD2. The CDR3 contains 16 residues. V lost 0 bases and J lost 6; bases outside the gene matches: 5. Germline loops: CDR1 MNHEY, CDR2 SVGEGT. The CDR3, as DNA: TGTGCCAGCAGTTACTCGATAGCGGGAGGGCCGGATACGCAGTATTTT. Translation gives CASSYSIAGGPDTQYF.

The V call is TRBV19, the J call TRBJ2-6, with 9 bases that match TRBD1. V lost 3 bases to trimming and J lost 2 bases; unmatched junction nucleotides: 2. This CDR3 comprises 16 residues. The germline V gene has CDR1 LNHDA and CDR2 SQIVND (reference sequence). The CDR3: CASSMDRGAGANVLTF. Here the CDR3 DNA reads TGTGCCAGTAGTATGGACAGGGGAGCTGGGGCCAACGTCCTGACTTTC.

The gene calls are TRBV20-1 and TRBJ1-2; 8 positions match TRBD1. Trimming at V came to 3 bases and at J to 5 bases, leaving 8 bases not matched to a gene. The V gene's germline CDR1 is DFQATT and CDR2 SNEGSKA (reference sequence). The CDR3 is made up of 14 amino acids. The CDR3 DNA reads TGCAGTGCTAGTCCCGGGACAGGACTTTATGGCTACACCTTC. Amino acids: CSASPGTGLYGYTF.

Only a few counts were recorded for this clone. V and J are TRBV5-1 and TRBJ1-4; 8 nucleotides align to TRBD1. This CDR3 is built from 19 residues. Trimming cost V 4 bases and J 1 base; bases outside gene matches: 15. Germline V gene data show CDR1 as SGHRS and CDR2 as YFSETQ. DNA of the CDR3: TGCGCCAGCAGCCTTATATCGACAGGGGTCCCTATAACTAATGAAAAACTGTTTTTT. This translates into CASSLISTGVPITNEKLFF.

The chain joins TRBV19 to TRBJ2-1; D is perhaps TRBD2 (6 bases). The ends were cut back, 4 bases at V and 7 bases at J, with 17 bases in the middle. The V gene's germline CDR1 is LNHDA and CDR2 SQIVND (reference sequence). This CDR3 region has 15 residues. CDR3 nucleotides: TGTGCCAGTAGTACCAACCCCGGGGAGGTGAATGAGCAGTTCTTC. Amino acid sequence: CASSTNPGEVNEQFF. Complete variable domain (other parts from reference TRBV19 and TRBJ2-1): DGGITQSPKYLFRKEGQNVTLSCEQNLNHDAMYWYRQDPGQGLRLIYYSQIVNDFQKGDIAEGYSVSREKKESFPLTVTSAQKNPTAFYLCASSTNPGEVNEQFFGPGTRLTVL.

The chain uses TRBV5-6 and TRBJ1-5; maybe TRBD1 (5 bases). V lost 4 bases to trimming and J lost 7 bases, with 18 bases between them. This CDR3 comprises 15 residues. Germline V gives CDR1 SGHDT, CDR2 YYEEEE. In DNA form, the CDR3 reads TGTGCCAGCAGCCGAACGGTAGGGGTTAACCAGCCCCAGCATTTT. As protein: CASSRTVGVNQPQHF.

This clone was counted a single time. For the CDR3, the DNA is TGTGCCATCAGTGATCCACCGGCGGGGGGGCTTCAAGAGACCCAGTACTTC. It yields the protein CAISDPPAGGLQETQYF. The chain has TRBV10-3 and TRBJ2-5, with 9 bases lining up with TRBD2. The CDR3 extends over 17 amino acids. Germline CDR1 is ENHRY and CDR2 is SYGVKD. The ends lost 3 bases at V and 2 bases at J; junction bases unmatched: 10.

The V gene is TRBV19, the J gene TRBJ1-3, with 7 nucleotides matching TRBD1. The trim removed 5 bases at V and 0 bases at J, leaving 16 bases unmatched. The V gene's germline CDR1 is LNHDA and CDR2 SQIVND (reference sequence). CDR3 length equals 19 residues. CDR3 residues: CASSPLDRVLLSSGNTIYF. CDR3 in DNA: TGTGCCAGTAGTCCTCTCGACAGGGTTCTCCTCTCCTCTGGAAACACCATATATTTT.

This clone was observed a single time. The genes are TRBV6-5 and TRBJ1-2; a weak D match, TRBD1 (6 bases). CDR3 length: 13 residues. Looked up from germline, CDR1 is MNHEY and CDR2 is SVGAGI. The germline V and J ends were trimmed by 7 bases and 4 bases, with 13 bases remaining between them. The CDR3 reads CASISTGSYGYTF. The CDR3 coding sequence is TGTGCCAGCATTTCGACAGGTTCCTATGGCTACACCTTC.

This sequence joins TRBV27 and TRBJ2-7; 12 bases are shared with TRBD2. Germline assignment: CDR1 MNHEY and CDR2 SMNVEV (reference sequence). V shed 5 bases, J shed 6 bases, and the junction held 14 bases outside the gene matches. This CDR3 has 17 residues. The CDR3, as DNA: TGTGCCAGCAGTGCACCAAGACTAGCGGGAGTTTTGGGCGAGCAGTACTTC. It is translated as CASSAPRLAGVLGEQYF.

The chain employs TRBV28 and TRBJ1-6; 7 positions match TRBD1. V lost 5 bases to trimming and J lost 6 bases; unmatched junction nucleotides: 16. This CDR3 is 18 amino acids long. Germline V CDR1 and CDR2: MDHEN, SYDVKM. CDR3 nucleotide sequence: TGTGCCAGCAGTCCCACCCCCGGCAGGGGGTGGGTTAATTCACCCCTCCACTTT. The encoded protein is CASSPTPGRGWVNSPLHF.

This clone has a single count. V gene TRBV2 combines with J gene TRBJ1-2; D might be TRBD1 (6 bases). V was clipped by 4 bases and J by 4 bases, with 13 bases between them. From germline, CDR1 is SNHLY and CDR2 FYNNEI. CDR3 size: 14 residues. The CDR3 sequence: CASSAGQLRYGYTF. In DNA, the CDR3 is TGTGCCAGCAGTGCAGGACAGCTCCGCTATGGCTACACCTTC.

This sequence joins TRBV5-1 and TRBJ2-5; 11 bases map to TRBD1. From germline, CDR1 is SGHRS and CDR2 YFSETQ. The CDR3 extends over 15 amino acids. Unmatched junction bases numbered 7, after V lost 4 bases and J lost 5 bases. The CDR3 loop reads CASSPRDRGLETQYF. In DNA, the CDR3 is TGCGCCAGCAGCCCACGGGACAGGGGGTTGGAGACCCAGTACTTC.

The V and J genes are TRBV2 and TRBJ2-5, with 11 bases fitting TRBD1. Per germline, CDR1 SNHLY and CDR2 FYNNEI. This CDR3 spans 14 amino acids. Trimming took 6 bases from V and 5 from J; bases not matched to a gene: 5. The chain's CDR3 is CASSWDRGEETQYF. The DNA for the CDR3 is TGTGCCAGCAGCTGGGACAGGGGGGAGGAGACCCAGTACTTC.

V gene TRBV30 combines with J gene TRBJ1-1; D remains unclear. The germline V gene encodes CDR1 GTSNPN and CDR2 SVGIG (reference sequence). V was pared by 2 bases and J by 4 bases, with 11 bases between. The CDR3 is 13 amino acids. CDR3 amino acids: CAWSSPGSTEAFF. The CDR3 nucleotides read TGTGCCTGGAGTAGCCCCGGGAGCACTGAAGCTTTCTTT.

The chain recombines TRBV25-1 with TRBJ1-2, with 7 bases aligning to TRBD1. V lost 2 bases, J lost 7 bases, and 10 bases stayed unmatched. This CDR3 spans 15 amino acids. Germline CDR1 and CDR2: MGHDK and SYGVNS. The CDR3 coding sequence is TGTGCCAGCAGTGAACCCCTCGGAGGGGGCGGTGGCTACACCTTC. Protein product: CASSEPLGGGGGYTF.

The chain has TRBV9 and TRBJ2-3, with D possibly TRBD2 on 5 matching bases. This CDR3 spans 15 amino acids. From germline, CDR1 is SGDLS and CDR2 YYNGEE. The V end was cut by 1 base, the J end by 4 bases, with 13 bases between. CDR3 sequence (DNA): TGTGCCAGCAGCGTAACGTCCCTCGGGGCAGATACGCAGTATTTT. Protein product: CASSVTSLGADTQYF.

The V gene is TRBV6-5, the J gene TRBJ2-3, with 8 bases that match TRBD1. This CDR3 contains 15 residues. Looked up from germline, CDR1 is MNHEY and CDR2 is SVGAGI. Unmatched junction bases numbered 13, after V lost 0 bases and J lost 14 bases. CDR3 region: CASSYSRDRGLERYF. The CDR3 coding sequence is TGTGCCAGCAGTTACTCGCGCGACAGGGGCCTTGAAAGGTATTTT.

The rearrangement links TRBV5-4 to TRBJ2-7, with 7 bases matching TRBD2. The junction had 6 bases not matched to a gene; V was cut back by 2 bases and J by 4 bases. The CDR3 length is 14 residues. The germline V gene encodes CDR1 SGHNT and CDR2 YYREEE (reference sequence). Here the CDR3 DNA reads TGTGCCAGCAGCTTAGAGTTCGGGGGGTACGAGCAGTACTTC. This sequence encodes CASSLEFGGYEQYF.

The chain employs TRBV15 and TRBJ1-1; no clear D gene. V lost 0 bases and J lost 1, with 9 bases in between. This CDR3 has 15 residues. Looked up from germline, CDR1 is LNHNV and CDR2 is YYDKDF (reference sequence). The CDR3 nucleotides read TGTGCCACCAGCAGAGATATCAGGTCGAACACTGAAGCTTTCTTT. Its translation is CATSRDIRSNTEAFF.

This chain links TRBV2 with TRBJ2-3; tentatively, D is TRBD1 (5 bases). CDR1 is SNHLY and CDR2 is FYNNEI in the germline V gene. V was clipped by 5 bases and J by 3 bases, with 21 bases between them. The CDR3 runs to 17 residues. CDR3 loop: CASSPSRRVQGTDTQYF. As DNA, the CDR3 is TGTGCCAGCAGTCCAAGCCGCCGGGTCCAGGGAACAGATACGCAGTATTTT.

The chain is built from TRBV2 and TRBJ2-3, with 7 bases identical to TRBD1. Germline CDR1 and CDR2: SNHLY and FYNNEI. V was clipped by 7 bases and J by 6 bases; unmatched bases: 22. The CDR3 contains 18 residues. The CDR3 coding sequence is TGTGCCAGCACGCCCCGGATGATCGGGACAGCCGAAGGCGATACGCAGTATTTT. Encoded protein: CASTPRMIGTAEGDTQYF. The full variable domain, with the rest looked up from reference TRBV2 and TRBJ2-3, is EPEVTQTPSHQVTQMGQEVILRCVPISNHLYFYWYRQILGQKVEFLVSFYNNEISEKSEIFDDQFSVERPDGSNFTLKIRSTKLEDSAMYFCASTPRMIGTAEGDTQYFGPGTRLTVL.